The present entry profiles one T cell receptor (beta chain) with its context. What this receptor recognizes is not known. The input lacks base qualities; no much larger clone sits a single base away. The sample originates from a study of T cell responses to AZD1222 COVID-19 vaccine (dated by TCRdb to about 2021). The study in broad terms: A total of approximately 240 trial participants underwent TCR sequencing, of whom about 210 received two doses of AZD1222 and about 25 received two doses of the MenACWY control vaccine. Trial participants were enrolled by age into subgroups of 18-55, 56-69 and 70-plus years, and roughly 150, 30 and 60 TCR-sequenced participants, respectively, were included in these subgroups.

The CDR3 goes from the cysteine to the phenylalanine over 16 residues. Left in the record is the CDR3 DNA by itself, 48 bases read in frame from the first base. Between the V and J ends, shortened by 3 bases and 4 bases respectively, the junction contains 16 bases. Based on the germline V gene, the CDR1 and CDR2 sequences are SGHAT and FQNNGV. The CDR3 regions of human TCRbeta chains were analyzed by immunosequencing. As for the authors' bioinformatics: TCRs in the repertoires were matched against a reference library of SARS-CoV-2-specific TCRs that had been generated with the MIRA antigen-specificity platform. Breadth was defined as the fraction of unique TCRs that were SARS-CoV-2-associated, and depth was defined as the fraction of total T cells that were SARS-CoV-2-associated. Using the MIRA data, each spike-specific TCR was mapped to the spike region that the TCR reacts to and placed in a CD4 or CD8 class. Log10-transformed breadth and depth values were compared by one-way ANOVA with Sidak's multiple comparisons tests. TCRdb provides this immuneACCESS table in a form limited to in-frame rearrangements. Some clones are lacking; in checked studies, under half of them reflect an unresolved V gene, and why the rest are absent is not known. That table furnishes V, J and clone size, whereas the DNA furnished D and trimming. For this sample the table gives about 72,000 clones, of which about nine tenths were detected only once. About 28% of the sample belongs to the ten largest clones.

On the study overall, not on this receptor specifically: The vaccine-associated CD4 TCRs covered the entire spike protein, and the dominant responses fell in regions 160-218 and 743-854. The 56-69-year group was small, and its depth increase did not reach significance, likely because of low power. No day 14 peak-response samples were available, so repertoires were characterized only after the peak T cell response. Conclusions about previously exposed vaccinees are limited, since just a handful of AZD1222 recipients were seropositive for SARS-CoV-2 at baseline. Nearly half of unique spike-specific TCRs reportedly recognized epitopes outside regions mutated in the B.1.351 and B.1.1.7 variants. Participants were mostly white British, with more females than males. The authors suggested clonal diversity may have been underestimated. A significant rise in spike-specific TCR breadth and depth was observed after two AZD1222 doses relative to day 0 and relative to MenACWY recipients.

The time point label on this specimen signifies: about 28 days (+/-7) after the second vaccine dose. AZD1222 recipients with second doses at about 4 weeks or about 12 weeks were pooled, because spike-specific TCR depth and breadth did not differ between schedules. Vaccinee samples were obtained from the UK trials COV001 and COV002, which included a single-blind randomized controlled phase 2/3 trial of AZD1222 (ChAdOx1 nCoV-19) in healthy adults. For TCRbeta chain sequencing, PBMC samples were collected from trial participants at day 0 and at day 28 after the second dose. The chain is encoded by TRBV11-2 joined to TRBJ2-1; the D gene is perhaps TRBD1 or TRBD2, each of them matching over 5 bases. The source is an adult who received the AZD1222 COVID-19 vaccine. The sample in question was peripheral blood, obtained 28 days after the second AZD1222 dose. At the DNA level, the sequence is TGTGCCAGCAGCTTTCTTTTGGGGGTAGAGTACAATGAGCAGTTCTTC. Protein translation: CASSFLLGVEYNEQFF. With the rest looked up from the reference TRBV11-2 and TRBJ2-1 genes rather than sequenced, the full variable domain is EAGVAQSPRYKIIEKRQSVAFWCNPISGHATLYWYQQILGQGPKLLIQFQNNGVVDDSQLPKDRFSAERLKGVDSTLKIQPAKLEDSAVYLCASSFLLGVEYNEQFFGPGTRLTVL.